This T cell receptor beta chain was observed in a study of blood T cell repertoires in COVID-19 (dated by TCRdb to about 2020). For context, the study as a whole: Collaborator samples came from the United States, Italy and Spain and covered acute and convalescent phases of COVID-19. The material from the prospective study consisted of cDNA or gDNA derived from T cells, B-cell-depleted T cells, or PBMCs. Deeply sampled blood TCRbeta repertoires from subjects exposed to, actively infected with, or recovered from COVID-19 were included in the dataset. The repertoires were released in a freely available public database meant as a resource for research on the immune response to SARS-CoV-2. The samples were drawn from the first 160 participants of the ongoing ImmuneRACE study and from more than 1,000 subjects provided by 6 global collaborators. The sample metadata nearly always contained a de-identified subject ID, COVID-19 status, age in years and sex. HLA class I and class II types, where available, came from metadata supplied by the sample provider rather than from assay-based typing. On the study overall, not on this receptor specifically: The amount of clinical and demographic metadata varied by source and participant and was provided uncurated.

Comment on this clone: This clone's antigen is unknown. Base qualities are not at hand, and no much larger clone is one base apart.

CDR1 and CDR2 (MNHEY, SVGEGT) derive from the germline V gene. From the cysteine up to the phenylalanine, the CDR3 has a length of 13 residues. The entry retains the CDR3 DNA only, 39 bases that are in frame from base 1. The V end loses 4 bases and the J end loses 0 bases, and a stretch of 6 bases separates them. The immunoSEQ Assay, a bias-controlled multiplex PCR, was used to amplify TCRbeta CDR3 regions from genomic DNA. The published analysis was carried out like this. Nucleated cell counts per sample were estimated from amplification of reference gene primers within the assay. Sequence reads were collapsed and filtered to measure the absolute abundance of every unique TCRbeta CDR3 rearrangement. Productive Simpson clonality was computed per sample as the square root of Simpson's diversity index over productive rearrangements. Held by TCRdb, this immuneACCESS table contains in-frame sequences only and omits some clones. Under half of the omission traces to an unresolved V gene where checked; the cause of the rest is unknown. V, J and clone size reflect that table, while D and trimming were determined from the DNA. Recorded for this sample are tens of thousands of clones; roughly 90% of them occurred a single time. Together, the top ten hold under 4.5% of the sample.

Collaborating institutions collected whole blood in K2EDTA tubes following their own protocols. Collaborator samples were shipped for TCRbeta analysis as frozen whole blood, isolated PBMCs, or DNA extracted from either sample type. Sequencing used peripheral blood. The sequence links TRBV6-2 or TRBV6-3 to TRBJ1-1; D gene: possibly TRBD1, on 5 matching bases. The TCR comes from a man between 60 and 75 years old with acute or convalescent COVID-19. The sequenced DNA is TGTGCCAGCAGTTCACAGGTGAACACTGAAGCTTTCTTT. Translated, it gives CASSSQVNTEAFF.